The clone carrying this TCR beta chain was detected only once. This clone may be a read error of a much larger clone one base away. MiXCR, applied by TCRdb to the 5' RACE reads, yields one record per CDR3 protein. The sample comprises about 94,000 distinct CDR3 sequences, around 13% of which are singletons, and about 2.1% rests with the top ten. This sample was taken from a study of early T cells in non-severe SARS-CoV-2 infection. Across the study: Chains were not paired, and sequencing was done on bulk RNA from unsorted whole blood.

The length of the CDR3 is 14 residues. The germline V gene has CDR1 SGHTA and CDR2 FQGNSA. The sample comprised whole blood. This chain links TRBV7-2 with TRBJ2-3; no firm D call. The clonotype originates from an adult who was a healthcare worker with PCR-confirmed SARS-CoV-2 infection or an uninfected control (not recorded which). The CDR3 protein is CAGSPKTSTDTQYF. The CDR3 nucleotides are TGTGCCGGCAGCCCGAAGACTAGCACAGATACGCAGTATTTT.